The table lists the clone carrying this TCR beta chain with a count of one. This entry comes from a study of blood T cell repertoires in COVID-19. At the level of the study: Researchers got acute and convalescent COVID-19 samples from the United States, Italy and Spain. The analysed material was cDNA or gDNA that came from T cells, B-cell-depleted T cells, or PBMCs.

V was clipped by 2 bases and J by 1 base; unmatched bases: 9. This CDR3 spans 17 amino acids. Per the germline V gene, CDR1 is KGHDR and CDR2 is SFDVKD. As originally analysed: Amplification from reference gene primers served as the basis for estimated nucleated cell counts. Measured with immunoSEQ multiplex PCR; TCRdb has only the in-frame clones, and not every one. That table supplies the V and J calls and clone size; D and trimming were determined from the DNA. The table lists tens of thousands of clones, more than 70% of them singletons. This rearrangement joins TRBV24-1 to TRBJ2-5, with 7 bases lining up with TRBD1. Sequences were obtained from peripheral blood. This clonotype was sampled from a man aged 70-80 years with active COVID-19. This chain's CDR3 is CATSDWGTGVFQETQYF. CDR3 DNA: TGTGCCACCAGTGATTGGGGAACAGGGGTATTCCAAGAGACCCAGTACTTC.